This T cell receptor (beta chain) was recovered during a study of cytomegalovirus exposure and HLA in healthy donors. General study findings and limits: In an earlier analysis, about 87% or about 30%: the productive usage of most TCR beta V segments. The authors later linked a missense DCLRE1C variant to TCR beta V- and J-gene trimming. Clonal expansion, a later analysis showed, was greater in HLA-associated TCR beta chains than in equally common others. A later analysis found that most CMV-associated TCR beta chains appeared HLA-restricted.

The CDR3 has 15 amino acids. CDR1 is SGDLS, CDR2 YYNGEE, per germline. The V end lost 4 bases, the J end lost 4 bases, and 14 bases lay between the germline ends. As for this clone: Its antigen is not identified.

PCR primers comprised 60 Vbeta and 13 Jbeta primers. Sequencing was performed with immunoSEQ multiplex PCR; in TCRdb, only in-frame clones are kept and a portion is missing. This sample's clone table lists some 84,000 clones. The sequencing input was PBMCs. The TCR originated in a man between 50 and 59 years old in good health and CMV-seronegative. This chain uses TRBV9 with TRBJ2-2; a weak D match, TRBD2 (6 bases). The CDR3 loop is CASSPWRGRTGELFF. In nucleotides, the CDR3 is TGTGCCAGCAGCCCCTGGAGGGGACGCACCGGGGAGCTGTTTTTT.